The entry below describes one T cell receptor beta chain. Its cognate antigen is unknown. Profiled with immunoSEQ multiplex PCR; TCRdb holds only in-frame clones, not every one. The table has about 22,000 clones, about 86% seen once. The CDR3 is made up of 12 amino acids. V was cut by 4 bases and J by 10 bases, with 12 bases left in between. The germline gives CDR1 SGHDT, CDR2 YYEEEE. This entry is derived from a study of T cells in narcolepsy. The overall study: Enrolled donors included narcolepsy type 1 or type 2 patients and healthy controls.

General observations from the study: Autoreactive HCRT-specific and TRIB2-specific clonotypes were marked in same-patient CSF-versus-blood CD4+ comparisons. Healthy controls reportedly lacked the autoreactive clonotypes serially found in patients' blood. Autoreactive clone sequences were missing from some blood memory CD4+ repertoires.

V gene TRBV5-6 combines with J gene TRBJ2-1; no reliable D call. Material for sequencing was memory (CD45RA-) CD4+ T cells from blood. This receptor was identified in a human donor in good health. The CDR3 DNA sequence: TGTGCCAGCAGCCTGGGGTCCCAGGAGCAGTTCTTC. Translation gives CASSLGSQEQFF.